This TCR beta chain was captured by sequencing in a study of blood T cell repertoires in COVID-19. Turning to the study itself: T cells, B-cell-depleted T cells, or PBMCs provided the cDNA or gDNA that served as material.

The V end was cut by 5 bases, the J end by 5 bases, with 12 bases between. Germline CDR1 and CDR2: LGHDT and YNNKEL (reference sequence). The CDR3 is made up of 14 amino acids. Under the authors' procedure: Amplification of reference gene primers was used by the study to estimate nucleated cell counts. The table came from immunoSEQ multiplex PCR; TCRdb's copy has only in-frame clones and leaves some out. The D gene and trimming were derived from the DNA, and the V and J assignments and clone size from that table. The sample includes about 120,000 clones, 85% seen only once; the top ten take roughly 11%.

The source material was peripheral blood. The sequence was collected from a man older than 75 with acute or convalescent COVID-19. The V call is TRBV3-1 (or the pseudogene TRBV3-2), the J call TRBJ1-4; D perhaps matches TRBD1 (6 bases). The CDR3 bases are TGTGCCAGCAGCTCAGGGGTTGCGAATGAAAAACTGTTTTTT. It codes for CASSSGVANEKLFF.